This is a list of T cell receptor beta chains from one sample in a study of T cell changes during pregnancy in multiple sclerosis. Repertoires were generated with immunoSEQ multiplex PCR, while TCRdb's copy carries only in-frame clones and drops some. The sample has 70,000 to 80,000 clones; about 90% are singletons. This specimen consisted of CD4+ T cells from peripheral blood mononuclear cells, obtained before pregnancy. The source of these receptors is a female donor with multiple sclerosis, enrolled in a pregnancy study. The CDR3 runs from the conserved cysteine through the conserved F or W. Fields, in order: D gene, clone size, V gene, J gene, CDR3 DNA, CDR3 protein. A D gene is named only where the DNA matches it firmly. Clone size is shown for a subset of rows, as once, few, many or a class of expanded clone.

D: NA
size: NA
V: TRBV4-3
J: TRBJ1-2
DNA: TGCGCCAGCAGCCAGTTCGACGCAGGGAACTATGGCTACACCTTC
CDR3: CASSQFDAGNYGYTF

D: TRBD2
size: NA
V: TRBV28
J: TRBJ2-7
DNA: TGTGCCAGCAGTTTAGCGGGAGGGGATTACGAGCAGTACTTC
CDR3: CASSLAGGDYEQYF

D: NA
size: NA
V: TRBV19
J: TRBJ2-1
DNA: TGTGCCAGTACCTTACAGGGTGGAACCTACAATGAGCAGTTCTTC
CDR3: CASTLQGGTYNEQFF

D: TRBD1
size: NA
V: TRBV2
J: TRBJ1-2
DNA: TGTGCCAGCAGTGATTGGGTAGGACAGGGCTTATATGGCTACACCTTC
CDR3: CASSDWVGQGLYGYTF

D: NA
size: NA
V: TRBV30
J: TRBJ1-1
DNA: TGTGCCTGGAGTGTACGGGGCACTGAAGCTTTCTTT
CDR3: CAWSVRGTEAFF

D: TRBD2
size: NA
V: TRBV5-1
J: TRBJ2-1
DNA: TGCGCCAGCAGCTCCCCGGGGCTTCTAGCGGGGGTCTTC
CDR3: CASSSPGLLAGVF

D: TRBD1
size: NA
V: TRBV5-1
J: TRBJ1-3
DNA: TGCGCCAGCAGCTTAGGGACAGGGGCTGGAAACACCATATATTTT
CDR3: CASSLGTGAGNTIYF

D: TRBD2
size: NA
V: TRBV28
J: TRBJ2-2
DNA: TGTGCCAGCAGCGGGTCGGGCAGTGAAGCGGGAGGAGAGCTGTTTTTT
CDR3: CASSGSGSEAGGELFF

D: TRBD1
size: NA
V: TRBV15
J: TRBJ1-3
DNA: TGTGCCACCAGCCCGGACAGGGCGGGTGGAAACACCATATATTTT
CDR3: CATSPDRAGGNTIYF

D: TRBD2
size: NA
V: TRBV9
J: TRBJ2-7
DNA: TGTGCCAGCAGCTTACGACTAGCGGGTGACGAGCAGTACTTC
CDR3: CASSLRLAGDEQYF

D: TRBD1
size: NA
V: TRBV6-5
J: TRBJ1-2
DNA: TGTGCCAGCAGTCGACAGGGGCGAGTGGGTGGCTACACCTTC
CDR3: CASSRQGRVGGYTF

D: TRBD1
size: NA
V: TRBV19
J: TRBJ1-1
DNA: TGTGCCAGTAGTACGACAGGGGGGTGGAACACTGAAGCTTTCTTT
CDR3: CASSTTGGWNTEAFF

D: NA
size: NA
V: TRBV25-1
J: TRBJ2-5
DNA: TGTGCCAGCAGTGATGCATCTCCGGGGGAGACCCAGTACTTC
CDR3: CASSDASPGETQYF

D: TRBD1
size: NA
V: TRBV5-1
J: TRBJ2-2
DNA: TGCGCCAGCAGCTTGGGGGACAGGGTGTTCGGGGAGCTGTTTTTT
CDR3: CASSLGDRVFGELFF

D: NA
size: NA
V: TRBV5-1
J: TRBJ2-7
DNA: TGCGCCAGCAGCGAACAGGACCAGGGAGAGCAGTACTTC
CDR3: CASSEQDQGEQYF

D: TRBD1
size: NA
V: TRBV6-1
J: TRBJ1-1
DNA: TGTGCCAGCAGTGAAGAGGCAGGGGGATACAGTGAAGCTTTCTTT
CDR3: CASSEEAGGYSEAFF

D: NA
size: NA
V: TRBV28
J: TRBJ1-1
DNA: TGTGCCAGCAGTGACATCGTGAACACTGAAGCTTTCTTT
CDR3: CASSDIVNTEAFF

D: NA
size: NA
V: TRBV29-1
J: TRBJ1-1
DNA: TGCAGCGTTGAGGCAGGTATGAACACTGAAGCTTTCTTT
CDR3: CSVEAGMNTEAFF

D: NA
size: once
V: TRBV7-9
J: TRBJ1-1
DNA: TGTGCCAGCAGCCCCCTTAACACTGAAGCTTTCTTT
CDR3: CASSPLNTEAFF

D: TRBD2
size: NA
V: TRBV7-9
J: TRBJ2-1
DNA: TGTGCCAGCAGCTTAGGGGTAGCGGGGGGAGGGGAGCAGTTCTTC
CDR3: CASSLGVAGGGEQFF

D: NA
size: NA
V: TRBV19
J: TRBJ1-1
DNA: TGTGCCAGTAGGGGGCGGACGGCTGGGGACACTGAAGCTTTCTTT
CDR3: CASRGRTAGDTEAFF

D: NA
size: NA
V: TRBV11-3
J: TRBJ2-5
DNA: TGTGCCAGCACCCAAACAATCTCTCCGGGACAGCGGGCCGGAGAGACCCAGTACTTC
CDR3: CASTQTISPGQRAGETQYF

D: TRBD2
size: NA
V: TRBV27
J: TRBJ2-7
DNA: TGTGCCAGCAGTTTATCCACTAGCGGGGGGGCCTACGAGCAGTACTTC
CDR3: CASSLSTSGGAYEQYF

D: NA
size: NA
V: TRBV9
J: TRBJ2-3
DNA: TGTGCCAGCAGGGGGGGACGAAACACAGATACGCAGTATTTT
CDR3: CASRGGRNTDTQYF

D: NA
size: NA
V: TRBV7-3
J: TRBJ2-3
DNA: TGTGCCAGCAGCTTACTTGTTCAGTCCGACACTAGCACAGATACGCAGTATTTT
CDR3: CASSLLVQSDTSTDTQYF

D: TRBD2
size: NA
V: TRBV2
J: TRBJ2-7
DNA: TGTGCCAGCAGTGAACAAGCGGGAGGGACCTACGAGCAGTACTTC
CDR3: CASSEQAGGTYEQYF

D: NA
size: NA
V: TRBV30
J: TRBJ1-4
DNA: TGTGCCTGGAGTGCACTAGGTGTGAAACAGTTCGGTGAAAAACTGTTTTTT
CDR3: CAWSALGVKQFGEKLFF

D: NA
size: few
V: TRBV27
J: TRBJ1-5
DNA: TGTGCCAGCAGTTTATCCGATAGTAATAGCAATCAGCCCCAGCATTTT
CDR3: CASSLSDSNSNQPQHF

D: TRBD2
size: once
V: TRBV2
J: TRBJ2-2
DNA: TGTGCCAGCAGTTCCCGGACTAGCGGGAGTCGGCACACCGGGGAGCTGTTTTTT
CDR3: CASSSRTSGSRHTGELFF

D: NA
size: NA
V: TRBV5-4
J: TRBJ2-1
DNA: TGTGCCAGCAGCCCGAAGAGCTCCTACAATGAGCAGTTCTTC
CDR3: CASSPKSSYNEQFF

D: NA
size: NA
V: TRBV12-5
J: TRBJ2-1
DNA: TGTGCTAGTGGTCCCGCGGCGCGGGAACGGTACAATGAGCAGTTCTTC
CDR3: CASGPAARERYNEQFF

D: TRBD2
size: NA
V: TRBV5-4
J: TRBJ2-5
DNA: TGTGCCAGCAGCTCCGGACTAGCGGGGGGGGAGACCCAGTACTTC
CDR3: CASSSGLAGGETQYF

D: NA
size: NA
V: TRBV7-2
J: TRBJ1-5
DNA: TGTGCCAGCAGCTCCGCAGGGTATAGCAATCAGCCCCAGCATTTT
CDR3: CASSSAGYSNQPQHF

D: NA
size: NA
V: TRBV28
J: TRBJ1-4
DNA: TGTGCCAGCACCATAAGGGGTGAAAAACTGTTTTTT
CDR3: CASTIRGEKLFF

D: NA
size: NA
V: TRBV9
J: TRBJ1-2
DNA: TGTGCCAGCAGCCCCCACCCGGGCAGGGGCAGGGGCTATGGCTACACCTTC
CDR3: CASSPHPGRGRGYGYTF

D: TRBD1
size: NA
V: TRBV6-6
J: TRBJ1-6
DNA: TGTGCCAGCAGTTACTCGACAGGGGGCTCTTCACCCCTCCACTTT
CDR3: CASSYSTGGSSPLHF

D: NA
size: NA
V: TRBV5-4
J: TRBJ1-4
DNA: TGTGCCAGCAGTTCAAAACAGGGAACAAAACTGTTTTTT
CDR3: CASSSKQGTKLFF

D: NA
size: NA
V: TRBV6-5
J: TRBJ1-6
DNA: TGTGCCAGCAGTTACGCCGGGGTAGATTCACCCCTCCACTTT
CDR3: CASSYAGVDSPLHF

D: NA
size: few
V: TRBV7-2
J: TRBJ2-3
DNA: TGTGCCAGCAGCTTAGTCGGGGGTAGCACAGATACGCAGTATTTT
CDR3: CASSLVGGSTDTQYF

D: TRBD1
size: NA
V: TRBV4-1
J: TRBJ1-1
DNA: TGCGCCAGCAGTCAAGACAGGGGCTCGAACACTGAAGCTTTCTTT
CDR3: CASSQDRGSNTEAFF

D: NA
size: NA
V: TRBV5-1
J: TRBJ2-1
DNA: TGCGCCAGCAGGTCACAGGACAATGAGCAGTTCTTC
CDR3: CASRSQDNEQFF

D: TRBD1
size: few
V: TRBV6-8
J: TRBJ2-7
DNA: TGTGCCAGCAGTTACTCGAGGTGGACAGGGGGAAGGGAGCAGTACTTC
CDR3: CASSYSRWTGGREQYF

D: NA
size: NA
V: TRBV9
J: TRBJ1-1
DNA: TGTGCCAGCAGCGTAGGTGTCGGGGGGCGTTTGAACACTGAAGCTTTCTTT
CDR3: CASSVGVGGRLNTEAFF

D: TRBD1
size: NA
V: TRBV10-3
J: TRBJ1-6
DNA: TGTGCCATCAGGTCTCATGGGACAGGGTATTCACCCCTCCACTTT
CDR3: CAIRSHGTGYSPLHF

D: TRBD2
size: NA
V: TRBV16
J: TRBJ2-7
DNA: TGTGCCAGCAGCCAAATAGAGCGGGGGGACTACGAGCAGTACTTC
CDR3: CASSQIERGDYEQYF

D: NA
size: NA
V: TRBV15
J: TRBJ1-2
DNA: TGTGCCACCAGCAGAGACAGAGGGAACTATGGCTACACCTTC
CDR3: CATSRDRGNYGYTF

D: TRBD1
size: NA
V: TRBV4-2
J: TRBJ1-2
DNA: TGTGCCAGCAGCCAAGATAGCAGGACAGGGTCCAACTATGGCTACACCTTC
CDR3: CASSQDSRTGSNYGYTF

D: NA
size: NA
V: TRBV5-1
J: TRBJ2-7
DNA: TGCGCCAGCAGCTTTAAGGCAGCCACAGGGTTAGTAGCCTACGAGCAGTACTTC
CDR3: CASSFKAATGLVAYEQYF